Only a few counts were recorded for the clone carrying this T cell receptor beta chain. This sample is drawn from a study of chemoradiotherapy in HPV16-positive cancers. The overall study: Two HPV16-positive patients' cells yielded candidate HPV-specific clones and common motifs.

Assay: immunoSEQ multiplex PCR; the TCRdb copy retains only in-frame clones and omits some. The table records about 15,000 clones, nearly 70% of them present only once. This CDR3 has 14 residues. Trimming removed 5 bases from V and 7 bases from J; junction bases left unmatched: 6. CDR1 is LNHDA and CDR2 is SQIVND in the germline V gene (reference sequence). V and J are TRBV19 and TRBJ2-2; 8 bases line up with TRBD1. Sequencing used tumor tissue, obtained from a patient who underwent chemoradiotherapy. The receptor was isolated from a human donor with HPV-associated anogenital cancer. The CDR3, as DNA: TGTGCCAGTAGTTGGACAGGGATAAACGGGGAGCTGTTTTTT. As protein: CASSWTGINGELFF.